This TCR beta chain was identified in a study of memory CD4+ T cells and cytomegalovirus serostatus. The sort gate was single viable CD3+CD4+CD8-CD45RO+ cells for memory CD4+ T cells. V was cut by 1 base and J by 7 bases, with 9 bases left in between. Germline CDR1 reads SGHTA; CDR2 reads FQGNSA. This CDR3 is 13 amino acids long. Clones were read by immunoSEQ multiplex PCR, and TCRdb kept only the in-frame ones, dropping some. The table includes tens of thousands of clones, around 79% detected once. The TCR was taken from an adult in good health and CMV-seronegative. Sample: memory CD4+ T cells from blood. This chain joins TRBV7-2 and TRBJ2-3; D unresolved. Here the CDR3 reads CASSLELVYTQYF. DNA of the CDR3: TGTGCCAGCAGCTTAGAATTAGTATATACGCAGTATTTT.